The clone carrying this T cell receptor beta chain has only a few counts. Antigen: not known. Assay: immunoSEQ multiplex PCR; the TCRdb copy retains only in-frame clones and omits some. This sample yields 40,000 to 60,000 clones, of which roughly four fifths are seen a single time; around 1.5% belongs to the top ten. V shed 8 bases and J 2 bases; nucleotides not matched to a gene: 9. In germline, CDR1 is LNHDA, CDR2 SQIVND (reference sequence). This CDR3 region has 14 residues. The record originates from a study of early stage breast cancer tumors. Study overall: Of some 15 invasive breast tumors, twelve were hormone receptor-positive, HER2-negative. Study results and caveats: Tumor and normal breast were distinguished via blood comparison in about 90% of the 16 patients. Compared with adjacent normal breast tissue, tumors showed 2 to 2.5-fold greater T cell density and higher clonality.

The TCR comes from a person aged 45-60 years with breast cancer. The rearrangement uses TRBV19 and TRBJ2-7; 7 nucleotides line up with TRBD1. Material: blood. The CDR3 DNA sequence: TGTGCCAGTCGAGACAGGGATGGAACCTACGAGCAGTACTTC. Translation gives CASRDRDGTYEQYF. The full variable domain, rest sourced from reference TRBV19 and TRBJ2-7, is DGGITQSPKYLFRKEGQNVTLSCEQNLNHDAMYWYRQDPGQGLRLIYYSQIVNDFQKGDIAEGYSVSREKKESFPLTVTSAQKNPTAFYLCASRDRDGTYEQYFGPGTRLTVT.